This T cell receptor beta chain originates from a study of T cells in Graves' hyperthyroidism and ophthalmopathy. Researchers took RNA transcripts and amplified the TCR beta CDR3 regions from them. TCR CDR3 regions were first amplified by RT-PCR with HTBI primers. TCRdb used MiXCR to reprocess the multiplex PCR reads, holding one entry per CDR3 protein. The sample records hundreds of thousands of distinct CDR3 sequences, about 24% being singletons. Broader study findings: Ophthalmopathy onset followed model prediction by a median around six months.

The CDR3 is made up of 17 amino acids. Deletions cut 5 bases from V and 0 bases from J, with 20 bases between. CDR1 and CDR2 (germline): SGHAT, FQNNGV. Exclusion followed for patients with uncontrolled infection, other autoimmune disease, pregnancy or lactation. With regard to this clonotype: Antigen unknown.

The sample comprised blood. This clonotype was sampled from a woman in her thirties with Graves' ophthalmopathy. The chain is built from TRBV11-2 and TRBJ2-7; D perhaps matches TRBD1 (6 bases). The CDR3: CASSNNRAYQVSYEQYF. In DNA, the CDR3 is TGTGCCAGCAGCAACAACAGGGCCTACCAAGTCTCCTACGAGCAGTACTTC.